One sample yielded the 24 T cell receptor beta chains listed below, sequenced in a study of CD8+CD57+ T cells in acquired aplastic anemia (dated by TCRdb to the late 2010s). Sequenced on an Illumina HiSeq 2000. TCR beta VDJ combination and CDR3 sequence profiling used genomic DNA as the template. TCRdb trimmed public reads at Q25 via fastp, called clones via MiXCR and kept in-frame beta chains. Each CDR3 protein gets just one entry, which takes the most common genes and DNA from the rows behind it. For this sample there are 220,000 or so distinct CDR3 sequences; approximately 65% appear just once. The top ten hold 58% of the sample. Flow cytometry had shown CD8+CD57+ cell expansion in the patients selected for sequencing. Sequenced input: sorted CD4+, CD8+, or CD8+CD57+ T cells (not recorded which) from PBMCs. These receptor sequences come from a human donor with aplastic anemia.

The chain links TRBV10-3 to TRBJ2-2, with D possibly TRBD1 on 6 matching bases. Between the trimmed V and J ends, which lost 3 bases and 1 base, there was a span of 12 bases. The CDR3 is 16 amino acids. Per the germline V gene, CDR1 is ENHRY and CDR2 is SYGVKD. The DNA of the CDR3 is TGTGCCATCAGTGACGGTTTGACAGGGAACACCGGGGAGCTGTTTTTT. This codes for CAISDGLTGNTGELFF.

The chain combines TRBV7-9 with TRBJ1-4; weak D call: TRBD1 (6 bases). V gave up 3 bases and J gave up 10 bases, with 18 bases separating them. CDR1 and CDR2 from the germline V gene are SEHNR and FQNEAQ (reference sequence). CDR3 length: 15 residues. The CDR3 reads CASSLPTGGRGKLFF. CDR3 nucleotides: TGTGCCAGCAGCTTGCCGACAGGAGGTCGAGGAAAACTGTTTTTT.

A word on this clonotype: One end of the junction is discordant with germline, which a read error may explain. The chain uses TRBV7-2 and TRBJ2-7; D possibly corresponds to TRBD1 (8 bases). The germline V gene has CDR1 SGHTA and CDR2 FQGNSA. CDR3 size: 13 residues. For the CDR3, the DNA is TGTGCCAGCAGCTTAGCGGGTACAGGGGGGGGGGACTTC. Protein: CASSLAGTGGGDF.

The V call is TRBV5-1, the J call TRBJ2-4; no clear D. With the DNA end fitting TRBJ2-7 better, the J assignment may be wrong. Germline CDR1 reads SGHRS; CDR2 reads YFSETQ. This CDR3 region has 13 residues. CDR3 nucleotide sequence: TGCGCCAGCAGCTTGGTTTCACATTACGAGCAGTACTTC. Translation: CASSLVSHYEQYF.

This clonotype was seen a few times. This rearrangement joins TRBV12-3 or TRBV12-4 to TRBJ2-1; D may be TRBD1 (8 bases). The CDR3 sequence is 16 residues long. Trimming shortened V by 6 bases and J by 9 bases, and 24 bases separated the two germline ends. The CDR3 DNA reads as TGTGCCAGCAGAAATAGGGCCGGACAGGGAGGGCTTGAGCAGTTCTTC. It encodes CASRNRAGQGGLEQFF.

The rearrangement links TRBV20-1 to TRBJ2-1; D possibly corresponds to TRBD2 (5 bases). This CDR3 is built from 13 residues. Germline V gene lookup returns CDR1 DFQATT and CDR2 SNEGSKA (reference sequence). Between the trimmed V and J ends, which lost 5 bases and 3 bases, there was a span of 11 bases. CDR3 sequence (DNA): TGCAGTGCTTCCCCCGACTACTACAATGAGCAGTTCTTC. Protein sequence: CSASPDYYNEQFF.

The rearrangement joins TRBV5-1 to TRBJ2-7; the D gene is possibly TRBD2 (6 bases). Germline CDR1 and CDR2: SGHRS and YFSETQ. Trimming stripped 4 bases from V and 2 bases from J, with 7 bases between. The CDR3 has 12 residues. As DNA, the CDR3 is TGCGCCAGCAGCCGGGAGCCCTACGAGCAGTACTTC. Amino acids: CASSREPYEQYF.

With regard to this clonotype: The conserved closing phenylalanine or tryptophan is absent in this CDR3, likely reflecting a read error. The chain uses TRBV6-4 and TRBJ2-5; D is unresolved. Trimming removed 2 bases from V and 7 bases from J, with 11 bases in between. CDR1 and CDR2 (germline): MRHNA, SNTAGT. The CDR3 contains 13 residues. CDR3 sequence: CASSDEADGTQYS. In DNA form, the CDR3 reads TGTGCCAGCAGTGACGAGGCAGACGGGACCCAGTACTCC.

This clonotype has only a few counts. This chain links TRBV6-1 with TRBJ2-7, with unresolved D. The germline V gene encodes CDR1 MNHNS and CDR2 SASEGT. The CDR3 extends over 12 amino acids. Trimming shortened V by 8 bases and J by 2 bases, and 10 bases separated the two germline ends. CDR3 region: CASSRDAYEQYF. The CDR3 region has the DNA TGTGCCAGCTCCCGTGATGCCTACGAGCAGTACTTC.

On this clonotype itself: A read error is possible here, since a much larger clone lies one base away. The V call is TRBV4-2, the J call TRBJ1-2; TRBD1 might be the D (5 bases). This CDR3 is 16 amino acids long. V gave up 5 bases and J gave up 0 bases, with 16 bases separating them. Germline loops: CDR1 LGHNA, CDR2 YNFKEQ. The CDR3 region is CASSFGMGETNYGYTF. In nucleotides, the CDR3 is TGTGCCAGCAGCTTTGGAATGGGGGAAACTAACTATGGCTACACCTTC.

This clonotype was recorded once. V gene TRBV7-6 combines with J gene TRBJ2-5; possibly TRBD1 for D (5 bases). Trimming took off 2 bases at V and 3 bases at J, with 13 bases between the two ends. Germline CDR1 SGHVS, CDR2 FNYEAQ. The CDR3 contains 15 residues. CDR3 sequence reads: CASSLKRQGEETQYF. Written as DNA, the CDR3 is TGTGCCAGCAGCTTAAAGAGGCAGGGCGAAGAGACCCAGTACTTC.

The rearrangement joins TRBV7-9 to TRBJ2-5, with 11 bases identical to TRBD2. CDR1 and CDR2 from the germline V gene are SEHNR and FQNEAQ (reference sequence). The V gene end was trimmed by 5 bases and the J gene end by 7 bases; junction bases not matched to a gene: 3. This CDR3 has 13 residues. The CDR3 loop reads CASSPTSGGTQYF. The CDR3 coding sequence is TGTGCCAGCAGCCCTACTAGCGGGGGGACCCAGTACTTC. The complete variable domain, with remaining parts taken from reference TRBV7-9 and TRBJ2-5, reads DTGVSQNPRHKITKRGQNVTFRCDPISEHNRLYWYRQTLGQGPEFLTYFQNEAQLEKSRLLSDRFSAERPKGSFSTLEIQRTEQGDSAMYLCASSPTSGGTQYFGPGTRLLVL.

The rearrangement joins TRBV7-3 to TRBJ1-1, with no clear D. The V gene lost 2 bases and the J gene lost 6 bases, with 10 bases spanning the gap. CDR1 and CDR2 (germline): SGHTA, FQGTGA. The CDR3 totals 13 residues. The CDR3 coding sequence is TGTGCCAGCAGCTTAGGGTTAGGAGCTGAAGCTTTCTTT. Its translation: CASSLGLGAEAFF.

The chain links TRBV7-9 to TRBJ1-2; 11 nucleotides match TRBD1. V lost 10 bases and J lost 8; bases outside the gene matches: 9. This CDR3 comprises 13 residues. Per germline, CDR1 SEHNR and CDR2 FQNEAQ (reference sequence). CDR3 sequence reads: CATSGTGGEGYTF. The CDR3 nucleotides are TGTGCCACCTCCGGGACAGGGGGTGAAGGCTACACCTTC.

The V and J genes are TRBV7-3 and TRBJ2-2, with unresolved D. V was trimmed by 5 bases and J by 4 bases, leaving 5 bases between them. Germline V gene data show CDR1 as SGHTA and CDR2 as FQGTGA. The CDR3 is 12 amino acids. CDR3 residues: CASSRTTGELFF. In DNA form, the CDR3 reads TGTGCCAGCAGCCGCACCACCGGGGAGCTGTTTTTT.

The J gene is TRBJ2-1, the V gene TRBV9; tentative D call: TRBD2 (6 bases). The CDR3 extends over 14 amino acids. CDR1 is SGDLS and CDR2 is YYNGEE in the germline V gene. The V and J ends lost 0 bases and 6 bases respectively, with 10 bases between them. This chain's CDR3 is CASSVAGVGNEQFF. CDR3 bases: TGTGCCAGCAGCGTAGCGGGAGTAGGCAATGAGCAGTTCTTC.

A word on this clonotype: Its ends do not fully match the called genes, so a read error is possible. The chain uses TRBV10-3 and TRBJ1-1, with TRBD1 as a possible D gene (6 bases). Per the germline V gene, CDR1 is ENHRY and CDR2 is SYGVKD. The CDR3 consists of 11 residues. CDR3 sequence (DNA): TGTGCCATCAGAAGGGGGGCTGATGCTTTCTTT. Translated, it gives CAIRRGADAFF.

This chain joins TRBV15 and TRBJ1-1; the D is unclear. This CDR3 has 13 amino acids. V was shortened by 5 bases and J by 4 bases, with 11 bases between the two germline ends. Per the germline V gene, CDR1 is LNHNV and CDR2 is YYDKDF (reference sequence). The CDR3 DNA reads as TGTGCCACCAGCGAAGGCAGGTCCACTGAAGCTTTCTTT. Its protein is CATSEGRSTEAFF.

This chain links TRBV7-6 with TRBJ1-6; D gene ambiguous. V shed 7 bases and J shed 7 bases, with 14 bases lying between them. Germline assignment: CDR1 SGHVS and CDR2 FNYEAQ. The CDR3 spans 14 residues. CDR3: CASTSREGNSPLHF. The CDR3 nucleotides read TGTGCCAGCACCTCCCGGGAGGGAAATTCACCCCTCCACTTT.

This chain uses TRBV7-9 with TRBJ1-2; D is possibly TRBD1 (6 bases). The CDR3 covers 23 residues. Germline lookup yields CDR1 SEHNR and CDR2 FQNEAQ (reference sequence). With 4 bases removed from V and 0 bases from J, the gap between germline ends came to 36 bases. The CDR3, as DNA: TGTGCCAGCAGCTCAGGAGTGCTAGGGGGAGGACAGACAGCAGAAGACGCTAACTATGGCTACACCTTC. Amino acid sequence: CASSSGVLGGGQTAEDANYGYTF.

This chain connects TRBV7-3 to TRBJ1-2; D remains unclear. Trimming left V 5 bases short and J 4 bases short, with 11 bases between. The V gene's germline CDR1 is SGHTA and CDR2 FQGTGA. The CDR3 runs 13 residues. CDR3 nucleotide sequence: TGTGCCAGCAGCAGGGAGGGCGGCTATGGCTACACCTTC. Amino acids: CASSREGGYGYTF.

The V gene is TRBV7-2, the J gene TRBJ2-7; D is tentatively TRBD1 or TRBD2 (5 bases each). Trimming left V 4 bases short and J 9 bases short, with 13 bases between. The CDR3 has 12 amino acids. CDR1 is SGHTA and CDR2 is FQGNSA in the germline V gene. CDR3 in amino acids: CASSSSGDGQYF. The CDR3 DNA reads as TGTGCCAGCAGCTCGTCCGGGGACGGGCAGTACTTC.

There are many counts of this clonotype. The V call is TRBV4-1, the J call TRBJ1-1; a weak D match, TRBD1 (5 bases). This CDR3 region has 15 residues. Germline lookup yields CDR1 MGHRA and CDR2 YSYEKL. Deletions cut 4 bases from V and 1 base from J, with 13 bases between. The CDR3 loop reads CASSPWDGGNTEAFF. The CDR3 nucleotides are TGCGCCAGCAGCCCTTGGGACGGAGGGAACACTGAAGCTTTCTTT.

The J gene is TRBJ2-2, the V gene TRBV9; the D is unclear. Trimming took off 2 bases at V and 0 bases at J, with 5 bases between the two ends. Germline assignment: CDR1 SGDLS and CDR2 YYNGEE. This CDR3 has 14 amino acids. CDR3 nucleotides: TGTGCCAGCAGCGTCCCCGCGAACACCGGGGAGCTGTTTTTT. Its protein is CASSVPANTGELFF.